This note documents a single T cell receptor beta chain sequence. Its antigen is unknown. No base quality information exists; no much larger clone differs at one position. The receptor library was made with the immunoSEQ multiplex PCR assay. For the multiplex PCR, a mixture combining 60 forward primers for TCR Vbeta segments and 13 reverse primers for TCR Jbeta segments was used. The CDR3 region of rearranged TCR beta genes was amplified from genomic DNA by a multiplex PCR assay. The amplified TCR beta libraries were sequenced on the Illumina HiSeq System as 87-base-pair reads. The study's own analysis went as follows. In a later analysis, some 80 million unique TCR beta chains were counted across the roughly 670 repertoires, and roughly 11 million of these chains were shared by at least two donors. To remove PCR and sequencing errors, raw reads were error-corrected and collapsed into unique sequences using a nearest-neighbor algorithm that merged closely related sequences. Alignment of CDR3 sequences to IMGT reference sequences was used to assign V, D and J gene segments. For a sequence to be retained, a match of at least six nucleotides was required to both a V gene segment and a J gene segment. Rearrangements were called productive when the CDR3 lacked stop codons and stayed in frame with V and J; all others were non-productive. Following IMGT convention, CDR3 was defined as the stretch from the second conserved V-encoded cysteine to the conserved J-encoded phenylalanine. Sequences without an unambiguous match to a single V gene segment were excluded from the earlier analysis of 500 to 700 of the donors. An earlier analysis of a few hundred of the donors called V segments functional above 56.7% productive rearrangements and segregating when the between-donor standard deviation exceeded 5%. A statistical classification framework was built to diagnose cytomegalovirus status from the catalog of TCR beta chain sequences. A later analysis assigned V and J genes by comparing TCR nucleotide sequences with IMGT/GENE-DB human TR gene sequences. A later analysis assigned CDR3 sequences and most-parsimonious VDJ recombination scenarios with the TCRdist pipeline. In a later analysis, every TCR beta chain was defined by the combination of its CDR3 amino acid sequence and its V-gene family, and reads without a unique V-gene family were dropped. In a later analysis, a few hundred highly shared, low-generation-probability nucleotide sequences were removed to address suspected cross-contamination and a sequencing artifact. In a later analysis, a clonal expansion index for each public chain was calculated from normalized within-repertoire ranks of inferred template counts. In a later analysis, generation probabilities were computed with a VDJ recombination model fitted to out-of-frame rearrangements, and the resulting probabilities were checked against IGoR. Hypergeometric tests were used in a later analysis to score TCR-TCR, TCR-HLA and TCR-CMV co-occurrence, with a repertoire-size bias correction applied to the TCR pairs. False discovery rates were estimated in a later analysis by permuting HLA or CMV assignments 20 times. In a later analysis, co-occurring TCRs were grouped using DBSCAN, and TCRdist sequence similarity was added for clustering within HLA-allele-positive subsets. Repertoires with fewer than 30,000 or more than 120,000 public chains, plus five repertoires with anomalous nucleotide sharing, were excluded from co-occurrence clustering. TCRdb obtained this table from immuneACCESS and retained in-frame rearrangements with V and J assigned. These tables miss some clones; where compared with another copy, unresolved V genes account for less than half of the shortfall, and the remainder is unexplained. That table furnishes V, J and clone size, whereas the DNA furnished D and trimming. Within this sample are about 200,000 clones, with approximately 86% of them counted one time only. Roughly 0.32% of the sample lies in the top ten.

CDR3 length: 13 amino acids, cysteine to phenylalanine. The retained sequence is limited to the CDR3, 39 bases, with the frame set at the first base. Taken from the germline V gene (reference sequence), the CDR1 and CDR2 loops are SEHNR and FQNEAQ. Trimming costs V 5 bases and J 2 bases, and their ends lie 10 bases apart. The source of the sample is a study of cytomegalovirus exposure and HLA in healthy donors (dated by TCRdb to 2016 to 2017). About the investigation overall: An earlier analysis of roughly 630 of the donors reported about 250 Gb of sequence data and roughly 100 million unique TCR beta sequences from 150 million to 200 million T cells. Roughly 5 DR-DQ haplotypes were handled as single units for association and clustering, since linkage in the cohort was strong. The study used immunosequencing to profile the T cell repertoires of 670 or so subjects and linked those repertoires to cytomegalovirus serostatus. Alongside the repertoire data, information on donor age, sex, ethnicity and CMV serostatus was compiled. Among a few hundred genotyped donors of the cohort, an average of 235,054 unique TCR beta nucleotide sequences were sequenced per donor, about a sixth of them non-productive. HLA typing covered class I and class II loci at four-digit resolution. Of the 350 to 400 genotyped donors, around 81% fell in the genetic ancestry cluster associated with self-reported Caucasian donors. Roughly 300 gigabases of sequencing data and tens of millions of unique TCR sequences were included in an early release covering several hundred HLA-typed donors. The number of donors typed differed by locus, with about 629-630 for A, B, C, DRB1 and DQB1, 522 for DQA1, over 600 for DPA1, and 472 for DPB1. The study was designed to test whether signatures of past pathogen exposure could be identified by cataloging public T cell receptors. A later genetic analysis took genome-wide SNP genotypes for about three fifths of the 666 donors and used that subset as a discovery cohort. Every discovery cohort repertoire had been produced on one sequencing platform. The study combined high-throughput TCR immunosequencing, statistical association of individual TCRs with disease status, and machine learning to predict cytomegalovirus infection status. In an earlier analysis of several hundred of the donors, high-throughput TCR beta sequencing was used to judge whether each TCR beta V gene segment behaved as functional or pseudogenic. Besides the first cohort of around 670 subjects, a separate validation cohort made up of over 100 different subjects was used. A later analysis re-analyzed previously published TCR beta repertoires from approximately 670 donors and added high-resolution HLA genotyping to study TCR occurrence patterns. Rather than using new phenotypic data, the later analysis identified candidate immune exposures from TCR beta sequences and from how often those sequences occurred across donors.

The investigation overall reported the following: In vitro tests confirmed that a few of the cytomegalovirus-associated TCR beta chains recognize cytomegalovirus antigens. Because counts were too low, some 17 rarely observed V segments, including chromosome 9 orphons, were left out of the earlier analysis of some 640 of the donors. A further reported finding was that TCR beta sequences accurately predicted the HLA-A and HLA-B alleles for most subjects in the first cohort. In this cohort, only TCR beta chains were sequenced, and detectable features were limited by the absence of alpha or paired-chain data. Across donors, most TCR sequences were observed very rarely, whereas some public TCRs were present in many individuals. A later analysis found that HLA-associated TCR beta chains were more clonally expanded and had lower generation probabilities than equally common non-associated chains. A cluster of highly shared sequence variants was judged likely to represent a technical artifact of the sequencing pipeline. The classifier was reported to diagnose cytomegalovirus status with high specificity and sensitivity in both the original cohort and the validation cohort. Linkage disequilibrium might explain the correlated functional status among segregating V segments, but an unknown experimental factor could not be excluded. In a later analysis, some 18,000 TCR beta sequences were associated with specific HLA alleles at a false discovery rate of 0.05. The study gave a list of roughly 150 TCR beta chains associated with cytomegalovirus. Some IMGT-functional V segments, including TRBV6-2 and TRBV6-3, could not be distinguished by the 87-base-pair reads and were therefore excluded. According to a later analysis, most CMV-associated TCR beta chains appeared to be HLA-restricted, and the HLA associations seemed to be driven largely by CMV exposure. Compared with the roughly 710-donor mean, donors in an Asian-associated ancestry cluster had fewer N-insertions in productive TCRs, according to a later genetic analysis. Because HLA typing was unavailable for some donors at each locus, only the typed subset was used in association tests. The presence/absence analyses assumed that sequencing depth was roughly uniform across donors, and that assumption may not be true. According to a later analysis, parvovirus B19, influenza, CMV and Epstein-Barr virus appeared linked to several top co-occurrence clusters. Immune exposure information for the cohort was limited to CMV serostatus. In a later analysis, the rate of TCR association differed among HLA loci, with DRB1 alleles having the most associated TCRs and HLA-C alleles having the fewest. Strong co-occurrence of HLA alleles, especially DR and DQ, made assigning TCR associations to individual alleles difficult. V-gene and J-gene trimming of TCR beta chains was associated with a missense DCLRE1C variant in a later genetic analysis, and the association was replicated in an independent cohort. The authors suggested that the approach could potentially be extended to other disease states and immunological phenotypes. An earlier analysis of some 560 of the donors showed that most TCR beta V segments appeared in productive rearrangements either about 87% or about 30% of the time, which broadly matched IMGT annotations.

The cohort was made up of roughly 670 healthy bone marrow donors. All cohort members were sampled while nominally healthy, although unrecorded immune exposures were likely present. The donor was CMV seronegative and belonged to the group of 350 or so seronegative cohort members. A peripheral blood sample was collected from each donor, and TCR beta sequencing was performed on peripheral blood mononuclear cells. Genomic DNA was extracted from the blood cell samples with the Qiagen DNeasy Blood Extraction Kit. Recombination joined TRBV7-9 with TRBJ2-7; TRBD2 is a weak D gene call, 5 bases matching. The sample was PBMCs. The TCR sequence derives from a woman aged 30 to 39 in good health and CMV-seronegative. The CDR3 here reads CASSPGVPYEQYF. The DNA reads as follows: TGTGCCAGCAGCCCCGGGGTCCCCTACGAGCAGTACTTC.